This entry lists 29 T cell receptor beta chains sequenced from one sample in a study of tumor-infiltrating lymphocytes in primary liver carcinoma (dated by TCRdb to the late 2010s). Instrument on record: Illumina HiSeq 2500. A constant-region primer and ProtoScript II reverse transcriptase were used to reverse-transcribe TCRbeta-specific cDNA from roughly 0.5 ug total RNA. Three nested multiplex PCR rounds, following a slightly modified ARM-PCR procedure, were used to build the TCRbeta libraries. Each of the first two PCR rounds ran for approximately 10 cycles and used multiplex TRBV1-TRBV30 forward primers together with a Cbeta reverse primer. Clones were called with MiXCR by TCRdb after fastp trimmed the public reads at Q25, and only in-frame beta chains were retained. Rows merge per CDR3 protein into single entries with the most common DNA and genes. Within this sample are approximately 120,000 distinct CDR3 sequences, with 64% of them counted one time only. The top ten hold approximately 8.9% of the sample.

Without any cell sorting, total RNA and DNA were extracted together from around 20-30 mg of bulk tissue using the AllPrep DNA/RNA mini kit. Sequences were obtained from liver tumor tissue from sampling region 3. The sample's cell subset or site label, decoded: tumor region T3, left-lateral pole. The receptors here all came from a woman in her sixties with primary liver carcinoma and hepatitis B virus infection.

In the case of this clonotype: No conserved phenylalanine or tryptophan is present at the end of the CDR3, so a read error is the likely explanation. The chain combines TRBV29-1 with TRBJ2-3; 9 nucleotides agree with TRBD2. CDR3 size: 16 residues. CDR1 and CDR2 from the germline V gene are SQVTM and ANQGSEA. The J segment lost 0 bases and the V segment lost 5 bases, leaving 9 bases of the junction unmatched. The DNA of the CDR3 is TGCAGCGTTCATGGGGTGACTAGCGGCAGCACAGATACGCAGTATCTT. Its protein is CSVHGVTSGSTDTQYL.

This clonotype was recorded at least ten times. The chain links TRBV6-2 or TRBV6-3 to TRBJ1-2; D remains ambiguous. The CDR3 is made up of 14 amino acids. V lost 4 bases and J lost 11, with 20 bases in between. Germline assignment: CDR1 MNHEY and CDR2 SVGEGT. CDR3 DNA sequence: TGTGCCAGCAGTTCTGGAGGCCAACCTACTGGGTACACCTTC. Amino acid sequence: CASSSGGQPTGYTF.

This clonotype was found many times. The chain employs TRBV7-9 and TRBJ2-5; no definite D call. The CDR3 loop spans 11 amino acids. V was shortened by 5 bases and J by 4 bases, with 5 bases between the two germline ends. CDR1 is SEHNR, CDR2 FQNEAQ, per germline (reference sequence). DNA for the CDR3: TGTGCCAGCAGCATGACAGAGACCCAGTACTTC. Its protein product is CASSMTETQYF.

Note on this clonotype: At one end, the junction sequence differs from germline, possibly due to a read error. V is TRBV6-1 and J is TRBJ2-7, with 7 positions matching TRBD1. The CDR3 sequence is 16 residues long. Germline CDR1 reads MNHNS; CDR2 reads SASEGT. The CDR3 nucleotides read TGTGCCAGCAGTACTACAGGGGCACGCGGCTCCTACGAGCGGTACTTC. As protein: CASSTTGARGSYERYF.

Of note for this clonotype: Since a much larger clone is just one base distant, this may be a read error. V and J are TRBV28 and TRBJ2-1; D gene ambiguous. The V gene's germline CDR1 is MDHEN and CDR2 SYDVKM. The CDR3 is made up of 11 amino acids. The CDR3: CASSLRLQQLF. Written as DNA, the CDR3 is TGTGCCAGCAGTTTAAGGCTTCAGCAGCTCTTC.

In the case of this clonotype: This may arise from a read error, as a much more abundant clone is one base away. The gene calls are TRBV7-8 and TRBJ1-4; D unclear. V was shortened by 5 bases and J by 0 bases, with 13 bases between the two germline ends. Germline loops: CDR1 SGHVS, CDR2 FQNEAQ. CDR3 length: 16 residues. CDR3 in amino acids: CASSHKSIPTNEKLFF. The CDR3, as DNA: TGTGCCAGCAGCCATAAATCTATTCCAACTAATGAAAAACTGTTTTTT.

Concerning this clonotype itself: This may arise from a read error, as a much more abundant clone is one base away. The rearrangement uses TRBV13 and TRBJ2-5, with TRBD2 matching over 10 bases. Germline assignment: CDR1 PRHDT and CDR2 FYEKMQ (reference sequence). The CDR3 sequence is 13 residues long. In DNA, the CDR3 is TGTGCCGGCAGCTATAGCGGGAGGAAGACCCAGTACTTC. Its protein is CAGSYSGRKTQYF.

With regard to this clonotype: One junction end disagrees with the germline gene, perhaps due to a read error. This chain connects TRBV11-2 to TRBJ1-1, with D possibly TRBD1 on 6 matching bases. Germline loops: CDR1 SGHAT, CDR2 FQNNGV. The CDR3 runs 14 residues. As DNA, the CDR3 is TGTCCCGGCAGCTTTAGAGACAGGAACACTGAGGCTTTCTTT. As protein: CPGSFRDRNTEAFF.

By proportion, this clonotype is medium-sized. This chain links TRBV11-2 with TRBJ2-2; D is uncertain. The V and J ends lost 1 base and 6 bases respectively, with 6 bases between them. Germline CDR1 SGHAT, CDR2 FQNNGV. This CDR3 is 13 amino acids long. The CDR3 DNA sequence: TGTGCCAGCAGCTTAGGTCTGGCCGGGGAGCTGTTTTTT. Translation: CASSLGLAGELFF. Together with reference TRBV11-2 and TRBJ2-2, the CDR3 gives the full variable domain: EAGVAQSPRYKIIEKRQSVAFWCNPISGHATLYWYQQILGQGPKLLIQFQNNGVVDDSQLPKDRFSAERLKGVDSTLKIQPAKLEDSAVYLCASSLGLAGELFFGEGSRLTVL.

With regard to this clonotype: Given a much more abundant clone one base away, this may be a read error. The chain recombines TRBV7-9 with TRBJ1-1; D gene unclear. V shed 3 bases and J shed 10 bases, with 12 bases lying between them. Per the germline V gene, CDR1 is SEHNR and CDR2 is FQNEAQ (reference sequence). The CDR3 totals 12 residues. The CDR3 region is CASSFGEMLAFF. The CDR3 DNA reads TGTGCCAGCAGCTTCGGGGAAATGCTAGCTTTCTTT.

At least ten counts were recorded for this clonotype. The gene calls are TRBV12-3 or TRBV12-4 and TRBJ2-7; D is possibly TRBD1 (6 bases). CDR3 length equals 14 residues. Trimming cost V 3 bases and J 3 bases, with 12 bases left between them. Written as DNA, the CDR3 is TGTGCCAGCAGTTTGTTACAGGGTGGCTACGAGCAGTACTTC. This codes for CASSLLQGGYEQYF.

As regards this clonotype: The DNA is left out, because the CDR3 cannot be placed on it with certainty; the CDR3 is given as TCRdb lists it. This sequence joins TRBV5-6 and TRBJ2-7; whether TRBD2, the table's D call, matches the DNA was not checked. The CDR3 has 15 residues if both end residues are counted. Germline V gene sequence: CDR1 SGHDT, CDR2 YYEEEE. CDR3 protein: CASSSVGLGAGEQYF.

Concerning this clonotype: Mismatch with germline at one junction end may stem from a read error. The chain combines TRBV29-1 with TRBJ1-5; tentative D call: TRBD1 (6 bases). The germline V gene encodes CDR1 SQVTM and CDR2 ANQGSEA. This CDR3 has 12 residues. The CDR3 region is CSVQGSNQPQHF. The CDR3, as DNA: TGTAGCGTCCAGGGGTCCAATCAGCCCCAGCATTTT.

In the case of this clonotype: A junction end diverges from the germline sequence, so it may reflect a read error. J is TRBJ2-3 and V is TRBV11-2; maybe TRBD1 (6 bases). CDR1 and CDR2 (germline): SGHAT, FQNNGV. This CDR3 has 16 amino acids. The DNA for the CDR3 is TGTGTCAGCAGCTCAACCCGGTTACTGGGGGCAGATGCGCAGTATTTT. Amino acid sequence: CVSSSTRLLGADAQYF.

About this clonotype itself: One end of the junction is discordant with germline, which a read error may explain. The chain is built from TRBV28 and TRBJ1-1; D not resolved. The CDR3 runs 15 residues. Germline V gene sequence: CDR1 MDHEN, CDR2 SYDVKM. The CDR3 loop is CVSAFIGVGDAEAFF. For the CDR3, the DNA is TGTGTCAGCGCTTTTATTGGTGTGGGCGACGCTGAAGCTTTCTTT.

This clonotype was recorded once. The rearrangement joins TRBV29-1 to TRBJ2-5; D may be TRBD2 (5 bases). Germline CDR1 and CDR2: SQVTM and ANQGSEA. CDR3 length equals 12 residues. V shed 8 bases and J shed 4 bases, with 14 bases lying between them. CDR3 amino acids: CSIARDLETQYF. As DNA, the CDR3 is TGCAGCATCGCCCGGGATTTAGAGACCCAGTACTTC.

The CDR3 bases are TGTGCCAGCAGTGAATTAGGGGGGGCGGTTGGCTACACCTTC. Amino acid sequence: CASSELGGAVGYTF. This sequence joins TRBV6-1 and TRBJ1-2, with D perhaps TRBD1 (6 bases). Per the germline V gene, CDR1 is MNHNS and CDR2 is SASEGT. Deletions cut 2 bases from V and 7 bases from J, with 14 bases between. The length of the CDR3 is 14 residues.

This clonotype was counted a single time. Relative to the germline gene, one junction end is altered; a read error may explain this. V and J are TRBV6-2 or TRBV6-3 and TRBJ2-5, with 8 bases lining up with TRBD2. The CDR3 is made up of 16 amino acids. CDR1 and CDR2 from the germline V gene are MNHEY and SVGEGT. The CDR3 bases are TGTGCCAGCAGTTCCTCTCGGACTAGCATCGGAGAGACCCATTACTTC. Its translation is CASSSSRTSIGETHYF.

About this clonotype itself: An end of the junction does not agree with germline; a read error may underlie this. The chain joins TRBV11-2 to TRBJ2-7, with D tentatively TRBD2 (5 bases). The CDR3 extends over 14 amino acids. Germline V gene sequence: CDR1 SGHAT, CDR2 FQNNGV. CDR3 amino acids: CVSSPEGGPYEQYF. The CDR3 DNA reads TGTGTCAGCAGCCCAGAAGGAGGCCCCTACGAGCAGTACTTC.

As to this clonotype: Relative to the germline gene, one junction end is altered; a read error may explain this. The genes are TRBV6-1 and TRBJ1-5, with D unresolved. The CDR3 loop spans 15 amino acids. The germline CDR1 and CDR2 sequences are MNHNS and SASEGT. The CDR3 sequence: CASRVSGDSNQSQHF. In DNA form, the CDR3 reads TGTGCCAGCAGGGTTTCTGGGGATAGCAATCAGTCCCAGCATTTT.

This clonotype was recorded only once. The chain employs TRBV29-1 and TRBJ2-7; perhaps TRBD1 as D (6 bases). The germline V gene encodes CDR1 SQVTM and CDR2 ANQGSEA. The ends were cut back, 5 bases at V and 5 bases at J, with 16 bases in the middle. This CDR3 spans 13 amino acids. The CDR3 nucleotides are TGCAGCGTTCGGATAGGGGGTAAGAACGAGCAGTACTTC. Translation gives CSVRIGGKNEQYF.

The chain combines TRBV28 with TRBJ2-4; 9 nucleotides match TRBD1. J lost 7 bases, V lost 6 bases, and 7 bases had no gene match. The CDR3 is 14 amino acids. Germline V gene lookup returns CDR1 MDHEN and CDR2 SYDVKM. CDR3 nucleotide sequence: TGTGCCAGCAGAGAACACAGGGGGCGGAACATTCAGTACTTC. Translation gives CASREHRGRNIQYF.

Points on this clonotype: The junction departs from the called germline gene at one end, perhaps through a read error. V is TRBV29-1 and J is TRBJ2-3; D gene unclear. The CDR3 consists of 10 residues. The germline gives CDR1 SQVTM, CDR2 ANQGSEA. Here the CDR3 reads CGVDTDTRYF. DNA for the CDR3: TGCGGCGTCGACACAGATACGCGGTATTTT.

This clonotype was seen ten or more times. The chain has TRBV30 and TRBJ2-3, with 9 bases that match TRBD2. The junction had 6 bases not matched to a gene; V was cut back by 5 bases and J by 3 bases. CDR3 length: 14 residues. Germline loops: CDR1 GTSNPN, CDR2 SVGIG (reference sequence). The CDR3 DNA is TGTGCCTGGGGCTTGGGACTAGCAACAGATACGCAGTATTTT. It translates to CAWGLGLATDTQYF.

The rearrangement links TRBV28 to TRBJ2-5; TRBD2 aligns across 10 bases. The CDR3 length is 14 residues. CDR1 MDHEN and CDR2 SYDVKM come from the germline V gene. The junction had 9 bases not matched to a gene; V was cut back by 5 bases and J by 9 bases. Written as DNA, the CDR3 is TGTGCCAGCAGTACCCAAGCGGGAGGGGAGTCCCAGTACTTC. This translates into CASSTQAGGESQYF.

This clonotype was seen more than once but under ten times. A clone one base away is much larger, so this may be a read error. CDR3: CVSIDEGVVGYTF. In nucleotides, the CDR3 is TGTGTCAGCATCGACGAGGGGGTTGTAGGCTACACCTTC. The chain uses TRBV6-6 and TRBJ1-2; a weak D match, TRBD1 (6 bases). This CDR3 region has 13 residues. Germline V gene sequence: CDR1 MNHNY, CDR2 SVGAGI (reference sequence).

On this clonotype: Relative to the germline gene, one junction end is altered; a read error may explain this. V is TRBV29-1 and J is TRBJ2-1; D may be TRBD2 (5 bases). The CDR3 totals 19 residues. Germline-derived CDR1 and CDR2 are SQVTM and ANQGSEA. CDR3 in amino acids: CGVSELKNAPRGYYNEQFF. As DNA, the CDR3 is TGCGGCGTTTCTGAACTCAAGAACGCCCCTAGAGGGTACTACAATGAGCAGTTCTTC.

This clonotype was counted a few times. This rearrangement joins TRBV7-9 to TRBJ1-6, with TRBD1 identical over 9 bases. Trimming removed 4 bases from V and 6 bases from J; junction bases left unmatched: 10. In germline, CDR1 is SEHNR, CDR2 FQNEAQ (reference sequence). The CDR3 length is 17 residues. DNA for the CDR3: TGTGCCAGCAGCTCCTACAGGGGGCAGGAGAGTAATTCACCCCTCCACTTT. It is translated as CASSSYRGQESNSPLHF.

The rearrangement links TRBV7-9 to TRBJ1-2; a possible D gene is TRBD1 (5 bases). CDR1 is SEHNR and CDR2 is FQNEAQ in the germline V gene (reference sequence). This CDR3 comprises 14 residues. Trimming stripped 1 base from V and 1 base from J, with 7 bases between. The CDR3 region has the DNA TGTGCCAGCAGCTTAGGACAGCTTAACTATGGCTACACCTTC. It is translated as CASSLGQLNYGYTF.